This TCR beta chain was identified in a study of blood T cell repertoires in COVID-19. Participant-reported clinical history was the basis for cohort assignment. Either two negative PCRs, clearance, or symptom resolution qualified Cohort 3 donors as recovered. How the authors handled the data: Estimation of nucleated cell counts relied on the amplification of reference gene primers. Libraries were prepared by immunoSEQ multiplex PCR; TCRdb keeps only in-frame clonotypes and omits some of them. V, J and clone size reflect that table, while D and trimming were determined from the DNA. The sample carries about 270,000 clones, around nine tenths recorded once. V lost 4 bases, J lost 7 bases, and 11 bases lay in between. The length of the CDR3 is 13 residues. Germline V gives CDR1 SQVTM, CDR2 ANQGSEA.

The TCR originated in a woman between 18 and 30 years old who had recovered from COVID-19. This sequence joins TRBV29-1 and TRBJ1-6, with no clear D. Material for sequencing was PBMCs or T cells enriched from blood (not recorded which). The CDR3 here is CSVALTGNSPLHF. The CDR3 DNA reads TGCAGCGTTGCTCTGACGGGGAATTCACCCCTCCACTTT.